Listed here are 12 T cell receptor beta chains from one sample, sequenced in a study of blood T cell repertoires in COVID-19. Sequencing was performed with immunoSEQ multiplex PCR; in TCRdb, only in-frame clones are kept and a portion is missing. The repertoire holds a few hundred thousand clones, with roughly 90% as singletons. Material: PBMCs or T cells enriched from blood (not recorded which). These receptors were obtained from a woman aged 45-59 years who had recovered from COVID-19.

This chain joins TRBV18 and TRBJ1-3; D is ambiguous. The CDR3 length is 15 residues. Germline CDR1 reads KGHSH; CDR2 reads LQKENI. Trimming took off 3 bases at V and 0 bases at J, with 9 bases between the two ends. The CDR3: CASSPTDYSGNTIYF. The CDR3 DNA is TGTGCCAGCTCACCCACCGACTACTCTGGAAACACCATATATTTT. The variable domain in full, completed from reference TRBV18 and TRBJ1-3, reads NAGVMQNPRHLVRRRGQEARLRCSPMKGHSHVYWYRQLPEEGLKFMVYLQKENIIDESGMPKERFSAEFPKEGPSILRIQQVVRGDSAAYFCASSPTDYSGNTIYFGEGSWLTVV.

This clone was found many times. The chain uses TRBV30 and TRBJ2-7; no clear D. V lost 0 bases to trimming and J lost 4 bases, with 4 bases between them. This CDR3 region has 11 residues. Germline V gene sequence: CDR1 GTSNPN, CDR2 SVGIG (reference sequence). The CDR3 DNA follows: TGTGCCTGGAGTGTAGCGTACGAGCAGTACTTC. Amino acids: CAWSVAYEQYF.

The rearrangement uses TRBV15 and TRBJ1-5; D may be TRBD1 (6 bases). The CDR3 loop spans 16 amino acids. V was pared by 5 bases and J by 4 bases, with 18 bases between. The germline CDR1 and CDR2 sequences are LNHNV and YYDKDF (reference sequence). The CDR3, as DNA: TGTGCCACCAGCCAGACGGGGGGGCGGTGGAATCAGCCCCAGCATTTT. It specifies CATSQTGGRWNQPQHF.

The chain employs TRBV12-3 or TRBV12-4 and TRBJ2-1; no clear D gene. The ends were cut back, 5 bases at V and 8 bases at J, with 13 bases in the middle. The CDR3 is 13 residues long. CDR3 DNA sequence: TGTGCCAGCAGTCCTATCGTCTTTTATGAGCAGTTCTTC. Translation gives CASSPIVFYEQFF.

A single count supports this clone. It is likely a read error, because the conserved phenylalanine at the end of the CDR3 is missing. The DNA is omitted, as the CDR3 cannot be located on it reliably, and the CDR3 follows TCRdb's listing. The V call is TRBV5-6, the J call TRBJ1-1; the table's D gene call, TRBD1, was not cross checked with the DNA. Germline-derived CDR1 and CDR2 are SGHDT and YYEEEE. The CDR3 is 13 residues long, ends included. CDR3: CASSVRDRVSWAL.

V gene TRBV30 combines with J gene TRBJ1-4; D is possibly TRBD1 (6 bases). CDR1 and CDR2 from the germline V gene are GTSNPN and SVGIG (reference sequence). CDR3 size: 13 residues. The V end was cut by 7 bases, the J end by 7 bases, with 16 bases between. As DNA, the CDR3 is TGTGCCTCATCCAGGGGAAAGGGTGAAAAACTGTTTTTT. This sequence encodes CASSRGKGEKLFF.

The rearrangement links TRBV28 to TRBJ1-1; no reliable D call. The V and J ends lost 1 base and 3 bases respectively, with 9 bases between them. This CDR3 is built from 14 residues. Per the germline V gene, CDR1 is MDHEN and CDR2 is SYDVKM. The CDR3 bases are TGTGCCAGCAGTTTATATCGGGTGGACACTGAAGCTTTCTTT. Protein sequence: CASSLYRVDTEAFF. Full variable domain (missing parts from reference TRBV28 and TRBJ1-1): DVKVTQSSRYLVKRTGEKVFLECVQDMDHENMFWYRQDPGLGLRLIYFSYDVKMKEKGDIPEGYSVSREKKERFSLILESASTNQTSMYLCASSLYRVDTEAFFGQGTRLTVV.

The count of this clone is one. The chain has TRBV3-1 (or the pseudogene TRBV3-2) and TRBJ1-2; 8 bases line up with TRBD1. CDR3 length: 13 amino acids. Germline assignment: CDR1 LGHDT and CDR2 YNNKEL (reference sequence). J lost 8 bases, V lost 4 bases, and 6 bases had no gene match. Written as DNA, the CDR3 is TGTGCCAGCAGCCCCCGGACAGGGCCCGGCTACACCTTC. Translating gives CASSPRTGPGYTF.

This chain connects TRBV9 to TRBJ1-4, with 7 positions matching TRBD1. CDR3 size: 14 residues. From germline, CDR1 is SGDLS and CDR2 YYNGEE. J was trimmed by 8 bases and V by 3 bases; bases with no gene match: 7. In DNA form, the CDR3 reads TGTGCCAGCAGCGCCACAGGGGTAGGAGAAAAACTGTTTTTT. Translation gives CASSATGVGEKLFF.

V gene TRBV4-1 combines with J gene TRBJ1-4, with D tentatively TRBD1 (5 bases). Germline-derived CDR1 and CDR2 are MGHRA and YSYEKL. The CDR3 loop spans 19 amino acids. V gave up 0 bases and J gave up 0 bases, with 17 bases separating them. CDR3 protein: CASSQDALREPSTNEKLFF. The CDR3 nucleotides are TGCGCCAGCAGCCAAGATGCTCTCAGGGAACCCTCAACTAATGAAAAACTGTTTTTT.

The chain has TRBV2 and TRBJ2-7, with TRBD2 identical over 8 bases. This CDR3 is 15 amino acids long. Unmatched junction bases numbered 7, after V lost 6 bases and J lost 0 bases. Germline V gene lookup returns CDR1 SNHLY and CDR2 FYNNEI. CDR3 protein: CASRVPSGPSYEQYF. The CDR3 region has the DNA TGTGCCAGCAGGGTTCCTAGCGGGCCCTCCTACGAGCAGTACTTC.

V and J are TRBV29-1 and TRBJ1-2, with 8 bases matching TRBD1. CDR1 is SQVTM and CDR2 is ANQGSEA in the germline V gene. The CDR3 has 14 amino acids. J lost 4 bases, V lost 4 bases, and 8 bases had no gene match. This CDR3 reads CSVADRVIAYGYTF. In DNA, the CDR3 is TGCAGCGTTGCGGACAGGGTTATCGCCTATGGCTACACCTTC.